This passage covers 26 T cell receptor beta chains from one sample sequenced in a study of shared clonotypes between healthy human individuals. Assay: immunoSEQ multiplex PCR; the TCRdb copy retains only in-frame clones and omits some. The sample carries 2 million to 2.5 million clones, 80% to 95% recorded once. The source material was naive CD4+ T cells from PBMCs. Subset: CD45RA+ positively selected. The receptor set was obtained from a man between 18 and 35 years old in good health. Some clones in this sample may be carry-over from other donors' samples.

The chain combines TRBV2 with TRBJ1-4; possible D gene TRBD1, 6 bases. The germline V and J ends were trimmed by 4 bases and 2 bases, with 14 bases remaining between them. CDR3 size: 16 residues. Germline assignment: CDR1 SNHLY and CDR2 FYNNEI. Written as DNA, the CDR3 is TGTGCCAGCAGTGCACAGGGATTAAGGACTAATGAAAAACTGTTTTTT. It is translated as CASSAQGLRTNEKLFF.

V and J are TRBV19 and TRBJ1-2; tentative D call: TRBD1 (5 bases). The CDR3 sequence is 12 residues long. The V gene lost 3 bases and the J gene lost 7 bases, with 9 bases spanning the gap. Germline V gene data show CDR1 as LNHDA and CDR2 as SQIVND (reference sequence). The CDR3 bases are TGTGCCAGTAGTATGGGACCCTTTGGCTACACCTTC. Translation gives CASSMGPFGYTF.

The rearrangement joins TRBV4-1 to TRBJ2-7; D call uncertain. This CDR3 contains 13 residues. Germline values: CDR1 MGHRA, CDR2 YSYEKL. The V gene lost 4 bases and the J gene lost 1 base, with 8 bases spanning the gap. The CDR3 region has the DNA TGCGCCAGCAGCCCTCCCCTGTCCTACGAGCAGTACTTC. The encoded protein is CASSPPLSYEQYF.

The V gene is TRBV10-3, the J gene TRBJ1-5, with 7 positions matching TRBD1. With V trimmed by 0 bases and J by 4 bases, 15 bases remained unmatched. The CDR3 contains 19 residues. Germline CDR1 is ENHRY and CDR2 is SYGVKD. The CDR3, as DNA: TGTGCCATCAGTGAGTCGACTCGGCAGGGGGACACAGAAAATCAGCCCCAGCATTTT. It is translated as CAISESTRQGDTENQPQHF.

The CDR3 sequence is CASSLWTDNEQFF. The CDR3 bases are TGTGCCAGCAGTTTATGGACTGACAATGAGCAGTTCTTC. This rearrangement joins TRBV27 to TRBJ2-1; TRBD2 might be the D (5 bases). V was pared by 1 base and J by 5 bases, with 6 bases between. Germline V gene sequence: CDR1 MNHEY, CDR2 SMNVEV (reference sequence). This CDR3 comprises 13 residues.

The rearrangement links TRBV29-1 to TRBJ1-2, with D perhaps TRBD1 (6 bases). Germline CDR1 SQVTM, CDR2 ANQGSEA. The ends were cut back, 0 bases at V and 5 bases at J, with 16 bases in the middle. The CDR3 consists of 15 residues. The CDR3: CSVEDLGAGLYGYTF. CDR3 in DNA: TGCAGCGTTGAAGATCTGGGGGCAGGGTTATATGGCTACACCTTC. The full variable domain, with the rest looked up from reference TRBV29-1 and TRBJ1-2, is SAVISQKPSRDICQRGTSLTIQCQVDSQVTMMFWYRQQPGQSLTLIATANQGSEATYESGFVIDKFPISRPNLTFSTLTVSNMSPEDSSIYLCSVEDLGAGLYGYTFGSGTRLTVV.

On this clone: The same CDR3 can be traced to other DNA sequences in this sample. The chain combines TRBV9 with TRBJ1-1; D remains ambiguous. The CDR3 totals 13 residues. V was trimmed by 1 base and J by 1 base, leaving 5 bases between them. In germline, CDR1 is SGDLS, CDR2 YYNGEE. The CDR3 protein is CASSVQANTEAFF. The CDR3 nucleotides read TGTGCCAGCAGCGTACAGGCGAACACTGAAGCTTTCTTT.

The rearrangement uses TRBV9 and TRBJ2-7, with D possibly TRBD1 on 5 matching bases. Trimming stripped 0 bases from V and 4 bases from J, with 14 bases between. Per germline, CDR1 SGDLS and CDR2 YYNGEE. This CDR3 is built from 15 residues. The CDR3 nucleotides are TGTGCCAGCAGCGTAGACTCAGGGTACGGGTACGAGCAGTACTTC. It yields the protein CASSVDSGYGYEQYF.

The gene calls are TRBV27 and TRBJ1-1, with D maybe TRBD1 (5 bases). CDR1 MNHEY and CDR2 SMNVEV come from the germline V gene (reference sequence). There are 15 residues in the CDR3. Trimming cost V 3 bases and J 4 bases, with 15 bases left between them. CDR3 region: CASSFKWQGGTEAFF. The CDR3 region has the DNA TGTGCCAGCAGTTTTAAGTGGCAGGGCGGCACTGAAGCTTTCTTT.

The chain couples TRBV28 to TRBJ1-3; no firm D call. Trimming removed 1 base from V and 0 bases from J, with 7 bases in between. This CDR3 has 15 amino acids. CDR1 MDHEN and CDR2 SYDVKM come from the germline V gene. CDR3 in DNA: TGTGCCAGCAGTTTATCTGTCCTCTCTGGAAACACCATATATTTT. Translated: CASSLSVLSGNTIYF.

The chain joins TRBV28 to TRBJ2-3; no reliable D call. The CDR3 is 14 residues long. Germline CDR1 is MDHEN and CDR2 is SYDVKM. Trimming took 6 bases from V and 4 from J, leaving 14 bases between them. Here the CDR3 reads CASRLVGFADTQYF. Written as DNA, the CDR3 is TGTGCCAGCAGATTAGTCGGTTTCGCAGATACGCAGTATTTT.

The chain uses TRBV5-1 and TRBJ2-1, with 10 bases matching TRBD1. V shed 5 bases, J shed 10 bases, and the junction held 9 bases outside the gene matches. CDR1 is SGHRS and CDR2 is YFSETQ in the germline V gene. The CDR3 runs 14 residues. In nucleotides, the CDR3 is TGCGCCAGCAGACAGGGGACAGGGGAACGCGAGCAGTTCTTC. It yields the protein CASRQGTGEREQFF.

This clone was recorded once. Other DNA sequences in the same sample also yield this CDR3. The V gene is TRBV28, the J gene TRBJ2-7, with D perhaps TRBD1 (6 bases). CDR1 and CDR2 from the germline V gene are MDHEN and SYDVKM. The CDR3 is 12 residues long. With 5 bases removed from V and 3 bases from J, the gap between germline ends came to 8 bases. For the CDR3, the DNA is TGTGCCAGCAGTCAGGGGCTCTACGAGCAGTACTTC. Its protein is CASSQGLYEQYF.

The chain has TRBV15 and TRBJ1-1, with 8 positions matching TRBD1. The CDR3 runs to 15 residues. J gave up 2 bases and V 1 base, and 3 bases lay outside the gene matches. The germline V gene encodes CDR1 LNHNV and CDR2 YYDKDF (reference sequence). Here the CDR3 DNA reads TGTGCCACCAGCAGAGTCAGGGGGCCTAACACTGAAGCTTTCTTT. Translated: CATSRVRGPNTEAFF.

The V call is TRBV15, the J call TRBJ2-5; D is undetermined. The CDR3 extends over 14 amino acids. Germline V CDR1 and CDR2: LNHNV, YYDKDF (reference sequence). The V and J ends lost 1 base and 5 bases respectively, with 11 bases between them. In DNA, the CDR3 is TGTGCCACCAGCAGAGTGACCCCCCCGGAGACCCAGTACTTC. It is translated as CATSRVTPPETQYF.

This rearrangement joins TRBV9 to TRBJ1-2; the D gene is possibly TRBD1 (6 bases). This CDR3 comprises 14 residues. The V end was cut by 3 bases, the J end by 2 bases, with 11 bases between. The germline gives CDR1 SGDLS, CDR2 YYNGEE. The chain's CDR3 is CASSAKGQNYGYTF. The DNA for the CDR3 is TGTGCCAGCAGCGCGAAAGGACAGAACTATGGCTACACCTTC. The variable domain in full, completed from reference TRBV9 and TRBJ1-2, reads DSGVTQTPKHLITATGQRVTLRCSPRSGDLSVYWYQQSLDQGLQFLIQYYNGEERAKGNILERFSAQQFPDLHSELNLSSLELGDSALYFCASSAKGQNYGYTFGSGTRLTVV.

In its sample, this clone was seen once. This chain uses TRBV28 with TRBJ1-4, with TRBD1 matching over 11 bases. The germline V gene encodes CDR1 MDHEN and CDR2 SYDVKM. Unmatched junction bases numbered 7, after V lost 10 bases and J lost 6 bases. This CDR3 has 14 residues. CDR3 residues: CATSRTGGDEKLFF. CDR3 nucleotides: TGTGCCACCTCTCGGACAGGGGGCGATGAAAAACTGTTTTTT.

The CDR3 coding sequence is TGTGCCAGCAGCTTAGGTTTAGCAGGGTACCAAGAGACCCAGTACTTC. Its translation is CASSLGLAGYQETQYF. This rearrangement joins TRBV7-2 to TRBJ2-5; D is possibly TRBD1 (5 bases). Germline loops: CDR1 SGHTA, CDR2 FQGNSA. V was trimmed by 1 base and J by 0 bases, leaving 12 bases between them. The CDR3 extends over 16 amino acids.

CDR3 in amino acids: CASGGDRGLRETQYF. Written as DNA, the CDR3 is TGTGCCAGCGGGGGGGACAGGGGACTTCGGGAGACCCAGTACTTC. This sequence joins TRBV6-4 and TRBJ2-5, with 10 bases aligning to TRBD1. Germline CDR1 is MRHNA and CDR2 is SNTAGT. The V and J ends lost 8 bases and 5 bases, in that order; junction bases with no gene match: 11. This CDR3 contains 15 residues.

The chain is built from TRBV27 and TRBJ2-3; the D gene is possibly TRBD2 (5 bases). The CDR3 has 15 residues. Germline V gene sequence: CDR1 MNHEY, CDR2 SMNVEV (reference sequence). V lost 4 bases, J lost 0 bases, and 11 bases lay in between. CDR3 DNA sequence: TGTGCCAGCAGTTCCCCTCGAGGGAGCACAGATACGCAGTATTTT. Translated: CASSSPRGSTDTQYF.

The rearrangement links TRBV11-2 to TRBJ2-5, with 7 bases identical to TRBD1. V was clipped by 5 bases and J by 0 bases; unmatched bases: 6. Germline CDR1 SGHAT, CDR2 FQNNGV. The CDR3 totals 15 residues. CDR3 loop: CASSPGTANQETQYF. For the CDR3, the DNA is TGTGCCAGCAGCCCCGGGACAGCGAACCAAGAGACCCAGTACTTC.

The genes are TRBV5-1 and TRBJ2-3; D ambiguous. This CDR3 contains 13 residues. The germline V gene encodes CDR1 SGHRS and CDR2 YFSETQ. With 4 bases removed from V and 0 bases from J, the gap between germline ends came to 6 bases. The CDR3 DNA reads as TGCGCCAGCAGCGGTTGGAGCACAGATACGCAGTATTTT. This translates into CASSGWSTDTQYF.

Concerning this clone: Other DNA sequences of this sample code for an identical CDR3. This chain joins TRBV7-2 and TRBJ1-2; D remains ambiguous. This CDR3 is built from 12 residues. V lost 1 base to trimming and J lost 3 bases, with 3 bases between them. Germline V gives CDR1 SGHTA, CDR2 FQGNSA. The DNA for the CDR3 is TGTGCCAGCAGCTTAGAGCACTATGGCTACACCTTC. Its translation: CASSLEHYGYTF.

This sequence joins TRBV7-8 and TRBJ2-7, with TRBD1 matching over 7 bases. This CDR3 is built from 14 residues. Per the germline V gene, CDR1 is SGHVS and CDR2 is FQNEAQ. Unmatched junction bases numbered 9, after V lost 5 bases and J lost 5 bases. CDR3 DNA: TGTGCCAGCAGCCACCCTGACAGGGACCACGAGCAGTACTTC. It codes for CASSHPDRDHEQYF.

V usage is TRBV7-8 and J usage is TRBJ2-2, with 8 bases lining up with TRBD2. The germline gives CDR1 SGHVS, CDR2 FQNEAQ. CDR3 length: 15 amino acids. Trimming at V came to 5 bases and at J to 5 bases, leaving 7 bases not matched to a gene. The CDR3 region has the DNA TGTGCCAGCAGCCCCCGTGCGGGAGGAACCGGGGAGCTGTTTTTT. The encoded protein is CASSPRAGGTGELFF.

This rearrangement joins TRBV10-3 to TRBJ1-5; D gene ambiguous. Trimming removed 2 bases at V and 2 bases at J, with 16 bases between. The CDR3 has 17 amino acids. Germline lookup yields CDR1 ENHRY and CDR2 SYGVKD. The CDR3 is CAISETLEISGNQPQHF. In nucleotides, the CDR3 is TGTGCCATCAGTGAGACGTTGGAAATCTCAGGCAATCAGCCCCAGCATTTT.